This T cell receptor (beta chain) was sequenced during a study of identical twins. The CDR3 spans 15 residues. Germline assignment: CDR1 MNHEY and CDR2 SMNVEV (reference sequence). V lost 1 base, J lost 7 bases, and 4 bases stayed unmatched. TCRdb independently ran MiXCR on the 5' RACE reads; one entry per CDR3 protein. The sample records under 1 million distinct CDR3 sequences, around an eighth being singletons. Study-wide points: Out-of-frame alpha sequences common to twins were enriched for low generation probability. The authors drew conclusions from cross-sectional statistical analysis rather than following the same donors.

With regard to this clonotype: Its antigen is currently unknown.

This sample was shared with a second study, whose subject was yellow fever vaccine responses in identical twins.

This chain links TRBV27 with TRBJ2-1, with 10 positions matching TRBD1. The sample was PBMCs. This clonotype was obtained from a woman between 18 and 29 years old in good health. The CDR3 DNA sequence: TGTGCCAGCAGTTTATTAGGGACAGGGGTGAATGAGCAGTTCTTC. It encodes CASSLLGTGVNEQFF.